These 10 T cell receptor beta chains came from one sample sequenced in a study of siplizumab effects on memory and regulatory T cells. Profiled with immunoSEQ multiplex PCR; TCRdb holds only in-frame clones, not every one. In the table there are fewer than 120,000 clones, about nine tenths of which are singletons. The sequencing input was CD4+ T cells sorted from blood. The receptors shown here come from a human donor in good health.

Notes on this clone: Other DNA sequences of this sample code for an identical CDR3. The DNA for the CDR3 is TGTGCCAGCAGCTTGGGGGGGATGAACACTGAAGCTTTCTTT. Its protein is CASSLGGMNTEAFF. The chain employs TRBV5-4 and TRBJ1-1; possible D gene TRBD1, 5 bases. With 0 bases removed from V and 0 bases from J, the gap between germline ends came to 6 bases. Germline lookup yields CDR1 SGHNT and CDR2 YYREEE (reference sequence). CDR3 length equals 14 residues.

V usage is TRBV6-6 and J usage is TRBJ2-1; D might be TRBD2 (7 bases). The V gene lost 6 bases and the J gene lost 0 bases, with 15 bases spanning the gap. The germline gives CDR1 MNHNY, CDR2 SVGAGI (reference sequence). There are 16 residues in the CDR3. CDR3 coding DNA: TGTGCCAGCAGGGGGGCCGGGGGGAGCTCCTACAATGAGCAGTTCTTC. Translating it yields CASRGAGGSSYNEQFF.

The rearrangement links TRBV18 to TRBJ1-5, with 7 bases fitting TRBD1. Germline trimming cut 3 bases from V and 5 bases from J; bases unmatched to any gene: 1. This CDR3 contains 13 residues. CDR1 and CDR2 (germline): KGHSH, LQKENI. This chain's CDR3 is CASSPTGDQPQHF. The CDR3 DNA sequence: TGTGCCAGCTCACCCACAGGGGATCAGCCCCAGCATTTT.

The chain links TRBV7-6 to TRBJ2-7; TRBD2 agrees at 7 bases. The length of the CDR3 is 13 residues. Germline V gives CDR1 SGHVS, CDR2 FNYEAQ. Trimming removed 1 base from V and 6 bases from J; junction bases left unmatched: 3. The CDR3 spells CASSLGTRGEQYF. CDR3 nucleotide sequence: TGTGCCAGCAGCTTAGGGACTAGAGGCGAGCAGTACTTC.

The V gene is TRBV18, the J gene TRBJ1-1; 8 nucleotides align to TRBD1. CDR1 and CDR2 from the germline V gene are KGHSH and LQKENI. J lost 2 bases, V lost 2 bases, and 7 bases had no gene match. The CDR3 has 16 amino acids. The CDR3 region is CASSPGGTGTNTEAFF. The CDR3 DNA sequence: TGTGCCAGCTCACCAGGCGGGACAGGAACAAACACTGAAGCTTTCTTT.

The V and J genes are TRBV9 and TRBJ2-1, with 7 bases identical to TRBD1. Losses at the gene ends were 0 bases for V and 3 bases for J; bases not matched to a gene: 3. CDR1 and CDR2 (germline): SGDLS, YYNGEE. The CDR3 is made up of 15 amino acids. The CDR3 DNA is TGTGCCAGCAGCGTAGGGTCAGGGGGCTACAATGAGCAGTTCTTC. Its translation is CASSVGSGGYNEQFF.

The CDR3 loop is CASSLALYSNQPQHF. CDR3 coding DNA: TGTGCCAGCAGCTTGGCACTATATAGCAATCAGCCCCAGCATTTT. The rearrangement links TRBV5-6 to TRBJ1-5; D remains ambiguous. V dropped 0 bases and J dropped 0 bases, with 7 bases sitting between them. Germline V gene lookup returns CDR1 SGHDT and CDR2 YYEEEE. The CDR3 contains 15 residues.

This chain links TRBV15 with TRBJ2-1; a possible D gene is TRBD2 (6 bases). The CDR3 is made up of 16 amino acids. CDR1 and CDR2 (germline): LNHNV, YYDKDF (reference sequence). V was shortened by 3 bases and J by 2 bases, with 14 bases between the two germline ends. The CDR3 is CATSREGRDPYNEQFF. As DNA, the CDR3 is TGTGCCACCAGCAGGGAGGGCCGGGACCCCTACAATGAGCAGTTCTTC.

CDR3 nucleotide sequence: TGTGCCAGCTCAGGGGACAGGGGATCCCATCAGCCCCAGCATTTT. Encoded protein: CASSGDRGSHQPQHF. The chain links TRBV18 to TRBJ1-5, with 10 bases identical to TRBD1. Unmatched junction bases numbered 6, after V lost 5 bases and J lost 5 bases. CDR1 and CDR2 from the germline V gene are KGHSH and LQKENI. The CDR3 contains 15 residues.

The chain is built from TRBV15 and TRBJ2-2; D assignment may be TRBD1 or TRBD2 (5 bases each). Germline CDR1 is LNHNV and CDR2 is YYDKDF (reference sequence). The germline V and J ends were trimmed by 1 base and 4 bases, with 10 bases remaining between them. The length of the CDR3 is 15 residues. CDR3 DNA sequence: TGTGCCACCAGCAGAGTGGGGGTGGGCACCGGGGAGCTGTTTTTT. It encodes CATSRVGVGTGELFF.